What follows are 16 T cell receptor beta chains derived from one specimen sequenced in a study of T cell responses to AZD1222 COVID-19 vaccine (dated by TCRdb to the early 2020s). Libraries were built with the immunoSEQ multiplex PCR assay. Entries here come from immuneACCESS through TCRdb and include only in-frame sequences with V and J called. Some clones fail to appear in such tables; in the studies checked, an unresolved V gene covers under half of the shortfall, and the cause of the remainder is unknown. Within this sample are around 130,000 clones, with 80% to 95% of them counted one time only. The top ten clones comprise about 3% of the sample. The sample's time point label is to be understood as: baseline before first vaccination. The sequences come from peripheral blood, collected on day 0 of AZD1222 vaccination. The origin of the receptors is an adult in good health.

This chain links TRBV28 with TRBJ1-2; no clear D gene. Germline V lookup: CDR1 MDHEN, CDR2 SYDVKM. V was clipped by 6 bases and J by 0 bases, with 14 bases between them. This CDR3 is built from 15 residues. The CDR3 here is CASRFLPGSNYGYTF. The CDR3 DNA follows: TGTGCCAGCAGATTTCTACCAGGTTCTAACTATGGCTACACCTTC.

CDR3 coding DNA: TGTGCCAGCAGCCAAGGGACTAGCGGGAGTGAGACCCAGTACTTC. This sequence encodes CASSQGTSGSETQYF. The rearrangement joins TRBV3-1 (or the pseudogene TRBV3-2) to TRBJ2-5; 13 positions agree with TRBD2. J was trimmed by 5 bases and V by 1 base; bases with no gene match: 1. Germline-derived CDR1 and CDR2 are LGHDT and YNNKEL (reference sequence). The CDR3 sequence is 15 residues long.

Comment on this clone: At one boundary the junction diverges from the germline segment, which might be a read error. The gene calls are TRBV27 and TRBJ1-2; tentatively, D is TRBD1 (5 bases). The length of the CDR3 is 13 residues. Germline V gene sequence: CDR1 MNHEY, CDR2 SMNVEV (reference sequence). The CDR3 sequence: CASSLRGNYGCTF. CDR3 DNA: TGTGCCAGCAGTTTACGGGGGAACTATGGCTGCACCTTC.

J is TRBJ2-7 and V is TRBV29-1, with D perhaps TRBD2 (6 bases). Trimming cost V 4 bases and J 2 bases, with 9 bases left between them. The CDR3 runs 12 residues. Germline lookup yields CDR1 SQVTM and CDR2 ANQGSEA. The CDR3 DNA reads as TGCAGCGTTGCGGGGGTCGCCTACGAGCAGTACTTC. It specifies CSVAGVAYEQYF.

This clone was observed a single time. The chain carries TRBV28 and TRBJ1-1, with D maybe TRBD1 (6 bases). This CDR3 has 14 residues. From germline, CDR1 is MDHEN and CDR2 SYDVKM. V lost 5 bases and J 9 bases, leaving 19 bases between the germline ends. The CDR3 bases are TGTGCCAGCAGTCAAACCAAGGGTGGGACAAAAGCTTTCTTT. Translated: CASSQTKGGTKAFF.

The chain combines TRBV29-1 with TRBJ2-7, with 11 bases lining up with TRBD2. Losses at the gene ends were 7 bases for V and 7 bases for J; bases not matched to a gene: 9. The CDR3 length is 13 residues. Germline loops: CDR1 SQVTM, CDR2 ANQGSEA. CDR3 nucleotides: TGCAGCGGGTTGACTAGCGGGACAGGAGAGCAGTACTTC. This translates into CSGLTSGTGEQYF.

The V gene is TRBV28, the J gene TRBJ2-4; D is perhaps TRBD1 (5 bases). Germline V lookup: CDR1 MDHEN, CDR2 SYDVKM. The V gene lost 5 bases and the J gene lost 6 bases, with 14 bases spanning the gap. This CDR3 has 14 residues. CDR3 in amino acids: CASSQPRQRNIQYF. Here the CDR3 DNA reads TGTGCCAGCAGTCAGCCCCGACAGAGAAACATTCAGTACTTC.

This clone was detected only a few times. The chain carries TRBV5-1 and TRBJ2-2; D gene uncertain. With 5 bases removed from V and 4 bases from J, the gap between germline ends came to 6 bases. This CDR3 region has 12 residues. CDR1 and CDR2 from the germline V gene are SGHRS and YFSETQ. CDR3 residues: CASRFSTGELFF. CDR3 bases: TGCGCCAGCAGATTCTCCACCGGGGAGCTGTTTTTT. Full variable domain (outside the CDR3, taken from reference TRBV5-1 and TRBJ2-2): KAGVTQTPRYLIKTRGQQVTLSCSPISGHRSVSWYQQTPGQGLQFLFEYFSETQRNKGNFPGRFSGRQFSNSRSEMNVSTLELGDSALYLCASRFSTGELFFGEGSRLTVL.

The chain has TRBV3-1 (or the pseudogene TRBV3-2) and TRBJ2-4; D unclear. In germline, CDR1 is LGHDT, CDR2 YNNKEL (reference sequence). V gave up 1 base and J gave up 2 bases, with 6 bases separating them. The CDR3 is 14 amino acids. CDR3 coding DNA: TGTGCCAGCAGCCAAGCCGTTACCAAAAACATTCAGTACTTC. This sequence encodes CASSQAVTKNIQYF.

CDR3 nucleotides: TGTGCCAGCAGCATAACTAGCGGGAGTTCCTACGAGCAGTACTTC. Translating it yields CASSITSGSSYEQYF. The rearrangement uses TRBV11-2 and TRBJ2-7; 11 nucleotides agree with TRBD2. The CDR3 is 15 residues long. Trimming at V came to 5 bases and at J to 1 base, leaving 4 bases not matched to a gene. Germline V CDR1 and CDR2: SGHAT, FQNNGV.

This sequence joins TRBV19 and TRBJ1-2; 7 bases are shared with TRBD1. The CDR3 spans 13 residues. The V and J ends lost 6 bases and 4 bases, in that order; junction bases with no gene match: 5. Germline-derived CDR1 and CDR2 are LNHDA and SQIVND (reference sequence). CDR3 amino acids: CASSTSGGYGYTF. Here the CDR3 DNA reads TGTGCCAGTAGCACCTCAGGGGGCTATGGCTACACCTTC.

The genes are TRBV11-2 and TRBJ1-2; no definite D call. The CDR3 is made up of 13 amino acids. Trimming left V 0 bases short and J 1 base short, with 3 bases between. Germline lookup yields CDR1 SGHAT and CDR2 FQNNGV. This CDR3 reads CASSLEYNYGYTF. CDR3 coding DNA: TGTGCCAGCAGCTTAGAATATAACTATGGCTACACCTTC.

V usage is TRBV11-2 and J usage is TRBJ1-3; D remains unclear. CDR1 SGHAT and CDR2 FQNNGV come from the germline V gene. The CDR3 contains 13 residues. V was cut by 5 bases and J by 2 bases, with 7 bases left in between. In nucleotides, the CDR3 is TGTGCCAGCAGCCTTACAGCTGGAAACACCATATATTTT. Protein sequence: CASSLTAGNTIYF.

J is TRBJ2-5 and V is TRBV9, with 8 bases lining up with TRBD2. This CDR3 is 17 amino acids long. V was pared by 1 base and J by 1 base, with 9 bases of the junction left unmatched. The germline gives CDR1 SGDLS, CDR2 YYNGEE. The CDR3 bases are TGTGCCAGCAGCGTATCGGGGCGGGAGGCCTTCCAAGAGACCCAGTACTTC. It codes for CASSVSGREAFQETQYF.

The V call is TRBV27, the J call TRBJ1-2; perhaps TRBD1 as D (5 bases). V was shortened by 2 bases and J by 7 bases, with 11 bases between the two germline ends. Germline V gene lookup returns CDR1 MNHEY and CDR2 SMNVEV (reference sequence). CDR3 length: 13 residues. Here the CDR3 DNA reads TGTGCCAGCAGTTTACAGGGCAGGAGTGGCTACACCTTC. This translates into CASSLQGRSGYTF.

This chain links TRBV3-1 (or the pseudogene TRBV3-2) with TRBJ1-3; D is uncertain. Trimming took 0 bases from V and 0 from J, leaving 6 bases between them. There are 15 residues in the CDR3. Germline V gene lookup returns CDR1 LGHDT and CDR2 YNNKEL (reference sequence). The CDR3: CASSQDFSSGNTIYF. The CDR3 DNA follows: TGTGCCAGCAGCCAAGATTTTAGCTCTGGAAACACCATATATTTT.